The source of this TCR beta chain is a study of cytomegalovirus exposure and HLA in healthy donors (dated by TCRdb to between 2016 and 2019). Regarding the study in general: An earlier analysis of around 600 of the donors reported 250 to 350 Gb of sequence data and some 120 million unique TCR beta sequences from about 200 million T cells. Among approximately 370 genotyped donors of the cohort, an average of roughly 230,000 unique TCR beta nucleotide sequences was sequenced per donor, of which approximately 18% were non-productive. An early release covering about 600 HLA-typed donors comprised about 310 gigabases of sequencing data and around 85 million unique TCR sequences. Of the approximately 400 genotyped donors, over 70% fell in the genetic ancestry cluster associated with self-reported Caucasian donors. A handful of DR-DQ haplotypes were handled as single units for association and clustering because linkage in the cohort was strong. In addition to the first cohort of hundreds of subjects, a separate validation cohort of over 90 different subjects was used. The later analysis used no new phenotypic data to find candidate immune exposures, relying instead on TCR beta sequences and their occurrence across donors. To predict cytomegalovirus infection status, the study brought together high-throughput TCR immunosequencing, statistical association of individual TCRs with disease status, and machine learning. In a later analysis, previously published TCR beta repertoires from 666 donors were re-analyzed and high-resolution HLA genotyping was added so that TCR occurrence patterns could be studied. All discovery cohort repertoires had been generated on a single sequencing platform. The number of donors typed differed by locus, with roughly 620-640 for A, B, C, DRB1 and DQB1, 522 for DQA1, nearly 610 for DPA1, and approximately 470 for DPB1. Both class I and class II loci were covered by HLA typing, at four-digit resolution. Donor age, sex, ethnicity and CMV serostatus were compiled together with the repertoire data. A later genetic analysis used genome-wide SNP genotypes for 398 of the 666 donors, treating that subset as a discovery cohort. The study used immunosequencing to profile the T cell repertoires of approximately 640 subjects and linked those repertoires to cytomegalovirus serostatus. An earlier analysis of several hundred of the donors applied high-throughput TCR beta sequencing to assess whether each TCR beta V gene segment acted as functional or pseudogenic. The study was designed to test whether signatures of past pathogen exposure could be identified by cataloging public T cell receptors. Study-wide findings and limitations: Several of the top co-occurrence clusters appeared to be linked to parvovirus B19, influenza, CMV and Epstein-Barr virus, according to a later analysis. Roughly 17 rarely observed V segments, including chromosome 9 orphons, were excluded from the earlier analysis of just under 600 of the donors because counts were too low. A further reported finding was that TCR beta sequences accurately predicted the HLA-A and HLA-B alleles for most subjects in the first cohort. HLA typing was unavailable for some donors at each locus, so association tests used only the typed subset. The 87-base-pair reads could not distinguish some IMGT-functional V segments, including TRBV6-2 and TRBV6-3, so those segments were excluded. In the study, approximately 160 TCR beta chains were listed as associated with cytomegalovirus. Compared with the roughly 710-donor mean, donors in an Asian-associated ancestry cluster had fewer N-insertions in productive TCRs, according to a later genetic analysis. Linkage disequilibrium might explain the correlated functional status among segregating V segments, but an unknown experimental factor could not be ruled out. In an earlier analysis of 587 of the donors, most TCR beta V segments appeared in productive rearrangements about 87% or about 30% of the time, broadly matching IMGT annotations. In a later genetic analysis, a missense DCLRE1C variant was associated with V-gene and J-gene trimming of TCR beta chains, and the association was replicated in an independent cohort. A later analysis found that most CMV-associated TCR beta chains appeared HLA-restricted, with HLA associations seemingly driven largely by CMV exposure. The sequencing pipeline was judged likely to have produced a cluster of highly shared sequence variants as a technical artifact. Only TCR beta chains were sequenced in this cohort, and the absence of alpha or paired-chain data limited detectable features. The classifier was reported to diagnose cytomegalovirus status with high specificity and sensitivity in both the original and validation cohorts. According to the authors, the approach could potentially be generalized to other disease states and immunological phenotypes. A later analysis found that HLA-associated TCR beta chains were more clonally expanded and had lower generation probabilities than equally common non-associated chains. In a later analysis, TCR association rates were found to vary across HLA loci, with the most associated TCRs seen for DRB1 alleles and the fewest for HLA-C alleles. Assigning TCR associations to individual alleles was difficult when HLA alleles, especially DR and DQ, strongly co-occurred. While some public TCRs were present in many individuals, most TCR sequences turned up only very rarely across donors. The only immune exposure information available for the cohort was CMV serostatus. Three of the identified cytomegalovirus-associated TCR beta chains were confirmed in vitro to be specific for cytomegalovirus antigens. Specific HLA alleles were associated with 15,000 to 20,000 TCR beta sequences at a false discovery rate of 0.05 in a later analysis. Sequencing depth was assumed to be roughly uniform across donors in the presence/absence analyses, though that assumption may not hold.

In the case of this clone: What this receptor recognizes is not known. No base quality values were provided; no much bigger clone lies one nucleotide off.

The cohort consisted of approximately 690 healthy bone marrow donors. At the time of sampling, all cohort members were nominally healthy, though unrecorded immune exposures were likely present. The donor was CMV seropositive and belonged to the group of around 300 seropositive cohort members. Each donor provided a peripheral blood sample, and peripheral blood mononuclear cells were used for TCR beta sequencing. Genomic DNA was extracted from the blood cell samples with the Qiagen DNeasy Blood Extraction Kit. CDR3 length: 16 amino acids, cysteine to phenylalanine. Of the read, only the CDR3 DNA is kept; its 48 bases are in frame from base 1. Reading the germline V gene (reference sequence) gives CDR1 GTSNPN and CDR2 SVGIG. At the junction V is shortened by 2 bases and J by 7 bases, with 18 bases in between. Library generation was performed with the immunoSEQ multiplex PCR assay. For the multiplex PCR, a mixture combining 60 forward primers for TCR Vbeta segments and 13 reverse primers for TCR Jbeta segments was used. Amplification of the CDR3 region of rearranged TCR beta genes was performed with a multiplex PCR assay on genomic DNA. The amplified TCR beta libraries were sequenced on the Illumina HiSeq System as 87-base-pair reads. In the source study's methods: In a later analysis, tens of millions of unique TCR beta chains were counted across the 666 repertoires, and roughly 11 million of these chains were shared by at least two donors. A nearest-neighbor algorithm error-corrected the raw reads and collapsed the reads into unique sequences, merging closely related sequences to remove PCR and sequencing errors. Alignment of CDR3 sequences to IMGT reference sequences was used to assign V, D and J gene segments. For a sequence to be retained, at least a six-nucleotide match to both a V gene segment and a J gene segment was required. Rearrangements were classified as productive when the CDR3 lacked stop codons and remained in frame with V and J, and all other rearrangements were classified as non-productive. Following IMGT convention, CDR3 was defined as the stretch from the second conserved V-encoded cysteine up to the conserved J-encoded phenylalanine. The earlier analysis of some 540 of the donors excluded any sequence lacking an unambiguous match to a single V gene segment. In an earlier analysis of several hundred of the donors, V segments were called functional above 56.7% productive rearrangements and were called segregating when the between-donor standard deviation exceeded 5%. A statistical classification framework was built for diagnosing cytomegalovirus status from the catalog of TCR beta chain sequences. V and J gene assignment, in a later analysis, came from comparing TCR nucleotide sequences with IMGT/GENE-DB human TR gene sequences. The TCRdist pipeline was used in a later analysis to assign CDR3 sequences and most-parsimonious VDJ recombination scenarios. In a later analysis, every TCR beta chain was defined by the combination of its CDR3 amino acid sequence and its V-gene family, and reads without a unique V-gene family were dropped. As a way to deal with suspected cross-contamination and a sequencing artifact, a later analysis dropped approximately 570 nucleotide sequences that were highly shared and had low generation probability. For each public chain, a later analysis derived a clonal expansion index from normalized ranks of inferred template counts within each repertoire. A later analysis computed generation probabilities with a VDJ recombination model fitted to out-of-frame rearrangements, and checked the results against IGoR. Hypergeometric tests were used in a later analysis to score TCR-TCR, TCR-HLA and TCR-CMV co-occurrence, with a repertoire-size bias correction applied to the TCR pairs. A later analysis estimated false discovery rates by permuting HLA or CMV assignments 20 times. A later analysis grouped co-occurring TCRs with DBSCAN, adding TCRdist sequence similarity when clustering within HLA-allele-positive subsets. Repertoires with fewer than 30,000 or more than 120,000 public chains were left out of co-occurrence clustering, as were four to six repertoires with anomalous nucleotide sharing. TCRdb obtained this table from immuneACCESS and retained in-frame rearrangements with V and J assigned. These tables miss some clones; where compared with another copy, unresolved V genes account for less than half of the shortfall, and the remainder is unexplained. Clonal size and the V and J genes are those of that table, whereas D and trimming came from the DNA. This sample holds over 100,000 clones; about 79% were observed only once. Jointly, the top ten make up 2.5% to 3% of the sample.

The clonotype originates from a woman aged 18-30 years in good health and CMV-seropositive. The chain is assembled from TRBV30 and TRBJ1-6, with TRBD1 tentatively as D gene (6 bases match). The sequenced sample consisted of PBMCs. This receptor carries the CDR3 CAWSTGGRDRNSPLHF. DNA sequence: TGTGCCTGGAGTACGGGGGGGCGGGATCGGAATTCACCCCTCCACTTT.